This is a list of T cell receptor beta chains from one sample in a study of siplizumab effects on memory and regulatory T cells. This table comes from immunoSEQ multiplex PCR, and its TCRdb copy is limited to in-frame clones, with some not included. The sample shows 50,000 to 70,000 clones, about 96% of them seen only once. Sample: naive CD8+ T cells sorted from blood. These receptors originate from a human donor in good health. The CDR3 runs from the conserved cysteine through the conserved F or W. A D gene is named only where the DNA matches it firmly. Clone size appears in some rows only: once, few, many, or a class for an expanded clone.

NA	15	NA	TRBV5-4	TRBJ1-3	CASSPDGGAGNTIYF	TGTGCCAGCAGCCCAGACGGGGGGGCTGGAAACACCATATATTTT
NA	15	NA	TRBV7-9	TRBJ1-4	CASSHWTDANEKLFF	TGTGCCAGCAGCCACTGGACAGACGCTAATGAAAAACTGTTTTTT
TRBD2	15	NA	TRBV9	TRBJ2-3	CASSLSGGVPDTQYF	TGTGCCAGCAGCTTGAGCGGGGGGGTACCCGATACGCAGTATTTT
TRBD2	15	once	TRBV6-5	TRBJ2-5	CASSVSAGGQETQYF	TGTGCCAGCAGCGTATCCGCGGGGGGACAAGAGACCCAGTACTTC
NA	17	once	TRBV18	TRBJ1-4	CASSPPGPPATNEKLFF	TGTGCCAGCTCCCCGCCCGGGCCCCCCGCAACTAATGAAAAACTGTTTTTT
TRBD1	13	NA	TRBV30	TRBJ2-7	CALTEGTGDEQYF	TGTGCCCTTACGGAGGGGACAGGGGACGAGCAGTACTTC
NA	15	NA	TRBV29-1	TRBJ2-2	CSVEAGSYGTGELFF	TGCAGCGTTGAAGCGGGTAGCTACGGAACCGGGGAGCTGTTTTTT
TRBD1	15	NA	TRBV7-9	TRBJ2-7	CASSLAGTGLGEQYF	TGTGCCAGCAGCTTAGCAGGGACAGGCCTAGGGGAGCAGTACTTC
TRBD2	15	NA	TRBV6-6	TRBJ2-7	CASNNGLAGSYEQYF	TGTGCCAGCAACAATGGACTAGCGGGGTCCTACGAGCAGTACTTC
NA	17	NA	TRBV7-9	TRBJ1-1	CASSLAHAGQANTEAFF	TGTGCCAGCAGCTTAGCGCACGCGGGGCAAGCGAACACTGAAGCTTTCTTT
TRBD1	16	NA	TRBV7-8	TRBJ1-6	CASSRRDRDENSPLHF	TGTGCCAGCAGCCGAAGGGACAGGGACGAGAATTCACCCCTCCACTTT
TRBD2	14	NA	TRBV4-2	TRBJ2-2	CATTSGGGGGELFF	TGTGCCACCACTAGCGGGGGAGGGGGCGGGGAGCTGTTTTTT
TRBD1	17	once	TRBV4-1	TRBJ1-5	CASSQDRDRLSNQPQHF	TGCGCCAGCAGCCAAGACCGGGACAGACTTAGCAATCAGCCCCAGCATTTT
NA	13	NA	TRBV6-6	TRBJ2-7	CASKADGSYEQYF	TGTGCCAGCAAAGCAGACGGATCCTACGAGCAGTACTTC
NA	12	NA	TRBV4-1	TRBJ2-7	CASSQVRDEQYF	TGCGCCAGCAGCCAAGTGCGGGACGAGCAGTACTTC